This TCR beta chain comes out of a study of blood T cell repertoires in COVID-19. In the study overall: Both acute and convalescent COVID-19 samples were obtained from the United States, Italy and Spain.

Per the original methods: Estimated nucleated cell counts came from reference gene primer amplification. Only in-frame clones appear in the TCRdb table, and some are missing; sequencing was by immunoSEQ multiplex PCR. Clonal size and the V and J genes are those of that table, whereas D and trimming came from the DNA. The data show 25,000 to 30,000 clones, around three quarters seen once. The CDR3 covers 14 residues. V lost 7 bases, J lost 5 bases, and 17 bases lay in between. The germline gives CDR1 LNHDA, CDR2 SQIVND (reference sequence). This clone was observed a few times. The TCR comes from a man aged 70 or older with acute or convalescent COVID-19. This sequence joins TRBV19 and TRBJ1-1; D is ambiguous. The sequencing sample was made of peripheral blood. The CDR3 DNA reads as TGTGCCAGTAAACCCTCGGCGGGCGGAACTGAAGCTTTCTTT. Encoded protein: CASKPSAGGTEAFF.